Below, 15 T cell receptor beta chains from the same sample are listed, as sequenced in a study of T cells in tuberculosis (dated by TCRdb to 2017 to 2018). According to the study, the label for this sample's time point signals: new active TB diagnosis, blood taken before or within 7 days of starting treatment. Libraries came from the immunoSEQ multiplex PCR assay. This is the immuneACCESS table as TCRdb keeps it, with only in-frame sequences that have V and J called. A part of the clones is gone; compared with another copy, unresolved V genes explain less than half, and the rest is unexplained. This sample lists tens of thousands of clones; over 90% were detected once. About 1.5% of the sample comes from the top ten. Sequencing was performed on PBMCs, taken at tuberculosis diagnosis. These receptors all come from an adult with tuberculosis.

This clone was picked up a small number of times. V and J are TRBV7-9 and TRBJ2-1; D might be TRBD2 (6 bases). CDR1 is SEHNR, CDR2 FQNEAQ, per germline (reference sequence). The CDR3 length is 15 residues. The V gene lost 3 bases and the J gene lost 1 base, with 10 bases spanning the gap. Here the CDR3 DNA reads TGTGCCAGCAGCTTGGATGGGGGGTCCTACAATGAGCAGTTCTTC. It translates to CASSLDGGSYNEQFF.

A single count supports this clone. This chain links TRBV9 with TRBJ1-2, with D perhaps matching TRBD1 (6 bases). Looked up from germline, CDR1 is SGDLS and CDR2 is YYNGEE. The V end lost 0 bases, the J end lost 1 base, and 7 bases lay between the germline ends. The CDR3 consists of 14 residues. The CDR3 is CASSVGDNNYGYTF. The CDR3 DNA sequence: TGTGCCAGCAGCGTAGGGGACAATAACTATGGCTACACCTTC.

The sample holds one count of this clone. This chain connects TRBV6-5 to TRBJ1-1; TRBD1 matches at 10 bases. The CDR3 has 14 amino acids. Germline-derived CDR1 and CDR2 are MNHEY and SVGAGI. V lost 7 bases and J lost 6; bases outside the gene matches: 8. DNA of the CDR3: TGTGCCAGCACCCCGGGACAGGGGAAAGCTGAAGCTTTCTTT. Translating it yields CASTPGQGKAEAFF.

V and J are TRBV25-1 and TRBJ2-3; 7 bases are shared with TRBD1. This CDR3 has 13 residues. In germline, CDR1 is MGHDK, CDR2 SYGVNS. Trimming took 5 bases from V and 6 from J; bases not matched to a gene: 5. CDR3 in amino acids: CASSQTGADTQYF. CDR3 in DNA: TGTGCCAGCAGTCAAACAGGGGCGGATACGCAGTATTTT.

The J gene is TRBJ2-3, the V gene TRBV5-6; D is possibly TRBD2 (6 bases). Germline-derived CDR1 and CDR2 are SGHDT and YYEEEE. V was cut by 6 bases and J by 2 bases, with 16 bases left in between. The CDR3 has 15 residues. CDR3 amino acids: CASTLSGTYTDTQYF. The CDR3 nucleotides read TGTGCCAGCACCCTTAGCGGAACTTACACAGATACGCAGTATTTT.

The chain carries TRBV9 and TRBJ1-2; 12 bases match TRBD1. Trimming removed 4 bases from V and 0 bases from J; junction bases left unmatched: 10. The CDR3 length is 18 residues. CDR1 SGDLS and CDR2 YYNGEE come from the germline V gene. The CDR3 sequence: CASSRLHGTGGTNYGYTF. The CDR3 DNA is TGTGCCAGCAGCCGCCTCCACGGGACAGGGGGCACTAACTATGGCTACACCTTC.

The gene calls are TRBV6-5 and TRBJ1-1; D ambiguous. Germline CDR1 is MNHEY and CDR2 is SVGAGI. V shed 2 bases and J shed 2 bases, with 15 bases lying between them. This CDR3 is built from 16 residues. As DNA, the CDR3 is TGTGCCAGCAGTTACGGTCTCGGGGTGGCCAACACTGAAGCTTTCTTT. Its translation is CASSYGLGVANTEAFF.

V and J are TRBV28 and TRBJ1-2, with a possible D match to TRBD1 (5 bases). This CDR3 is 15 amino acids long. V lost 11 bases, J lost 0 bases, and 19 bases lay in between. The germline gives CDR1 MDHEN, CDR2 SYDVKM. The DNA for the CDR3 is TGTGCCGGAAAAAAGGCAGGGCACTCTAACTATGGCTACACCTTC. It encodes CAGKKAGHSNYGYTF.

This clone showed up just once. The gene calls are TRBV28 and TRBJ1-2; unclear D gene. The V gene's germline CDR1 is MDHEN and CDR2 SYDVKM. The CDR3 has 12 amino acids. Trimming pared 3 bases from V and 7 bases from J, leaving 9 bases between. This CDR3 reads CASSLSQPGYTF. The CDR3 DNA reads as TGTGCCAGCAGTTTGTCACAGCCTGGCTACACCTTC.

The chain links TRBV27 to TRBJ2-1; TRBD2 aligns across 7 bases. J gave up 6 bases and V 8 bases, and 13 bases lay outside the gene matches. CDR1 MNHEY and CDR2 SMNVEV come from the germline V gene (reference sequence). This CDR3 is built from 15 residues. The CDR3 DNA reads TGTGCCAGCGGTACTAGCGTGGAGGTAGGCAATGAGCAGTTCTTC. The encoded protein is CASGTSVEVGNEQFF.

The CDR3 DNA follows: TGTGCTAGTGGTTGGCTAGCGGGACCCTCCTACAATGAGCAGTTCTTC. Translation: CASGWLAGPSYNEQFF. The J gene is TRBJ2-1, the V gene TRBV12-5, with 9 bases that match TRBD2. Unmatched junction bases numbered 4, after V lost 4 bases and J lost 0 bases. CDR1 LGHNT and CDR2 FRNRAP come from the germline V gene. This CDR3 has 16 residues. The whole variable domain, remainder taken from reference TRBV12-5 and TRBJ2-1, is DARVTQTPRHKVTEMGQEVTMRCQPILGHNTVFWYRQTMMQGLELLAYFRNRAPLDDSGMPKDRFSAEMPDATLATLKIQPSEPRDSAVYFCASGWLAGPSYNEQFFGPGTRLTVL.

This rearrangement joins TRBV28 to TRBJ2-3; TRBD1 aligns across 11 bases. The V segment lost 4 bases and the J segment 2 bases; nucleotides outside the gene matches: 8. This CDR3 is 17 amino acids long. The V gene's germline CDR1 is MDHEN and CDR2 SYDVKM. This chain's CDR3 is CASSYPGTGGDTDTQYF. CDR3 coding DNA: TGTGCCAGCAGTTACCCCGGGACAGGGGGGGACACAGATACGCAGTATTTT. The complete variable domain, with remaining parts taken from reference TRBV28 and TRBJ2-3, reads DVKVTQSSRYLVKRTGEKVFLECVQDMDHENMFWYRQDPGLGLRLIYFSYDVKMKEKGDIPEGYSVSREKKERFSLILESASTNQTSMYLCASSYPGTGGDTDTQYFGPGTRLTVL.

The gene calls are TRBV11-2 and TRBJ2-1; 7 nucleotides line up with TRBD2. CDR3 length: 15 amino acids. Germline V CDR1 and CDR2: SGHAT, FQNNGV. Trimming at V came to 5 bases and at J to 12 bases, leaving 16 bases not matched to a gene. The CDR3 nucleotides read TGTGCCAGCAGCCAGATAGCGGGTAGGCCTCTTTTGCAGTTCTTC. Translated: CASSQIAGRPLLQFF.

There are a few counts of this clone. The rearrangement joins TRBV4-1 to TRBJ1-4, with TRBD1 identical over 9 bases. The CDR3 is 14 amino acids. Trimming took 7 bases from V and 6 from J; bases not matched to a gene: 6. Germline V gene lookup returns CDR1 MGHRA and CDR2 YSYEKL. The CDR3 reads CASNDRGGDEKLFF. CDR3 DNA sequence: TGCGCCAGCAATGACAGGGGGGGCGATGAAAAACTGTTTTTT.

The chain recombines TRBV13 with TRBJ1-1; perhaps TRBD1 as D (6 bases). Trimming took 2 bases from V and 1 from J, leaving 17 bases between them. The CDR3 contains 17 residues. Germline V CDR1 and CDR2: PRHDT, FYEKMQ (reference sequence). In DNA, the CDR3 is TGTGCCAGCAGCTTACCCCCCCTACAGGGTCCGAACACTGAAGCTTTCTTT. It encodes CASSLPPLQGPNTEAFF.